This T cell receptor (beta chain) originates from a study of cytomegalovirus exposure and HLA in healthy donors. Study context: In an earlier analysis, approximately 120 million unique TCR beta sequences were found from about 179 million T cells. Study-level results: A classifier reportedly called cytomegalovirus status with high sensitivity and specificity. The authors confirmed in vitro that three CMV-associated chains were specific for CMV antigens.

The PCR made use of 60 Vbeta and 13 Jbeta primers. Original analysis: About 10 million shared chains were among about 80 million unique TCR beta chains counted in a later analysis. Libraries were prepared by immunoSEQ multiplex PCR; TCRdb keeps only in-frame clonotypes and omits some of them. The V and J calls and clone size are taken from that table; D and trimming were inferred from the DNA. This sample's table reports roughly 69,000 clones. Comment on this clone: Antigen specificity is unknown.

Germline V gene sequence: CDR1 SQVTM, CDR2 ANQGSEA. This CDR3 has 12 amino acids. The ends lost 7 bases at V and 3 bases at J; junction bases unmatched: 5. Sequenced input: PBMCs. The sequence derives from a woman between 25 and 40 years old in good health and CMV-seronegative. The chain employs TRBV29-1 and TRBJ1-2, with 7 bases that match TRBD1. The CDR3 loop is CSGRQGDYGYTF. The DNA for the CDR3 is TGCAGCGGTAGACAGGGCGACTATGGCTACACCTTC.